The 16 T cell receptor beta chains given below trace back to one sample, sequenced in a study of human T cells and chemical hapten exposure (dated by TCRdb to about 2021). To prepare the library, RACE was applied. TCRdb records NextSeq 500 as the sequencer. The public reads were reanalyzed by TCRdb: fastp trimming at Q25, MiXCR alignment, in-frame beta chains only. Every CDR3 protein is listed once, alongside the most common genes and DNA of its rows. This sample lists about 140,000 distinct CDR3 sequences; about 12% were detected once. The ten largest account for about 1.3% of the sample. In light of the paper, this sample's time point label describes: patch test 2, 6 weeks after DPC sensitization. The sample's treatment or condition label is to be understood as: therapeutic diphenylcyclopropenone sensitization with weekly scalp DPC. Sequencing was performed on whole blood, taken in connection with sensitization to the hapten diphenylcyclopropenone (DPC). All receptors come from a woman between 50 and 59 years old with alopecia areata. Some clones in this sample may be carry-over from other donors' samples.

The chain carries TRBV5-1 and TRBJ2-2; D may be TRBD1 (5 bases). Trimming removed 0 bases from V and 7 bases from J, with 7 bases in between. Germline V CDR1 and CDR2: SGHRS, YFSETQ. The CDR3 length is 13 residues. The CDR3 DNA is TGCGCCAGCAGCTTGGCCACAGGCGGGGAGCTGTTTTTT. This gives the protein CASSLATGGELFF.

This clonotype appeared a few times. The CDR3 protein is CASSLAWGDRTDTQYF. The CDR3, as DNA: TGTGCCAGCAGCTTAGCTTGGGGAGATAGAACAGATACGCAGTATTTT. The V call is TRBV7-6, the J call TRBJ2-3; possibly TRBD2 for D (5 bases). The V and J ends lost 0 bases and 3 bases respectively, with 13 bases between them. CDR3 length: 16 residues. The V gene's germline CDR1 is SGHVS and CDR2 FNYEAQ. Based on the CDR3 plus reference TRBV7-6 and TRBJ2-3, the full variable domain is GAGVSQSPRYKVTKRGQDVALRCDPISGHVSLYWYRQALGQGPEFLTYFNYEAQQDKSGLPNDRFSAERPEGSISTLTIQRTEQRDSAMYRCASSLAWGDRTDTQYFGPGTRLTVL.

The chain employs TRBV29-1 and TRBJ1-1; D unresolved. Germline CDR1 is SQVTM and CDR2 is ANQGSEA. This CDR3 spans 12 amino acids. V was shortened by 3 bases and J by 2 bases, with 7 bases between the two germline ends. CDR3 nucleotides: TGCAGCGTTGATATGAGTAACACTGAAGCTTTCTTT. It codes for CSVDMSNTEAFF.

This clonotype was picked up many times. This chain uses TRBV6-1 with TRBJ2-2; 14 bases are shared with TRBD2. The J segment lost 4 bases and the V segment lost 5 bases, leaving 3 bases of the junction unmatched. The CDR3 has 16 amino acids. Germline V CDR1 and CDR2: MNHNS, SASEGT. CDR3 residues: CASSPGTSGSTGELFF. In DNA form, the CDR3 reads TGTGCCAGCAGTCCCGGGACTAGCGGGAGCACCGGGGAGCTGTTTTTT.

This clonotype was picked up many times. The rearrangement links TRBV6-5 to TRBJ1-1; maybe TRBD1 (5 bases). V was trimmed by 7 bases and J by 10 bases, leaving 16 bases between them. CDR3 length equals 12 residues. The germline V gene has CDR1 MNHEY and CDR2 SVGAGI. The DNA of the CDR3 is TGTGCCAGCACCCTTGGGGGGGGTAGAGCTTTCTTT. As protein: CASTLGGGRAFF.

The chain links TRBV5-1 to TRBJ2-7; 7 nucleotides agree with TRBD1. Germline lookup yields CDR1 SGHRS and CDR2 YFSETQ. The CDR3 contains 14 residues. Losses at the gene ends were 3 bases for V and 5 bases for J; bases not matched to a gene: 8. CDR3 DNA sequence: TGCGCCAGCAGCTCTGGTAGGGGGCTCGACGAGCAGTACTTC. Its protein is CASSSGRGLDEQYF.

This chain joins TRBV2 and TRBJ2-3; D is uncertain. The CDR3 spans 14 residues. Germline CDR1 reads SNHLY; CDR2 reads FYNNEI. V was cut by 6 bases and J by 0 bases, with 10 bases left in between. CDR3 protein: CASSALTSTDTQYF. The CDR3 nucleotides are TGTGCCAGCAGCGCCCTTACTAGCACAGATACGCAGTATTTT.

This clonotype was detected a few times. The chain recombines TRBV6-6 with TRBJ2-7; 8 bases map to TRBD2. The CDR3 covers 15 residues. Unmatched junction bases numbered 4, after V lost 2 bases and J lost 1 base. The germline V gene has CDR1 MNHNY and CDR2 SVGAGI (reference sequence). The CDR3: CASSYGPGGSYEQYF. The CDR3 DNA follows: TGTGCCAGCAGTTACGGGCCGGGAGGGTCCTACGAGCAGTACTTC.

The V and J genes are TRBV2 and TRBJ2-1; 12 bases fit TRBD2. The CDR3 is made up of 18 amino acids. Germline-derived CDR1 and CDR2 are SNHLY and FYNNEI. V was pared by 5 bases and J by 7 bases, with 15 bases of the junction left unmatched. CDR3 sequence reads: CASSFPSTSGRVGNEQFF. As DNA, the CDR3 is TGTGCCAGCAGTTTTCCCTCGACTAGCGGGAGAGTCGGGAATGAGCAGTTCTTC.

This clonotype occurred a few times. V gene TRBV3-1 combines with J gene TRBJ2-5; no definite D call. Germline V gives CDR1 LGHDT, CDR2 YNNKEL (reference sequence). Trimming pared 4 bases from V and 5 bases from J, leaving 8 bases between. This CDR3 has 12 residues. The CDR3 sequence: CASSRQTETQYF. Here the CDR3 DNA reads TGTGCCAGCAGCCGCCAAACGGAGACCCAGTACTTC.

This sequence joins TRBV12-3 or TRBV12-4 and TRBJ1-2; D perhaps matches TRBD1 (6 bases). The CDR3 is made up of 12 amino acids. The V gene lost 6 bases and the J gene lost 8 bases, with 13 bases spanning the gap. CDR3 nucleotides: TGTGCCAGCAGGAAACAGGGCAGCGGCTACACCTTC. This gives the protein CASRKQGSGYTF.

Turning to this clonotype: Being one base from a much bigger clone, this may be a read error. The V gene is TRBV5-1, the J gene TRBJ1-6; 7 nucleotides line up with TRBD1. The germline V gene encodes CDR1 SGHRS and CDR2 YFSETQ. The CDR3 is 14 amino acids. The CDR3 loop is CASSRETGNSPFHF. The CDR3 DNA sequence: TGCGCCAGCAGCCGCGAGACAGGGAATTCACCCTTCCACTTT.

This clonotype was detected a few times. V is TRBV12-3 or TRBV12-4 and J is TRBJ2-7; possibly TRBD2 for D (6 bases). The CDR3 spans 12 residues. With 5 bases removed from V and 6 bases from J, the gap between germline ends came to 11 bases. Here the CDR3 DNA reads TGTGCCAGCAGTCCTCGGAGGGTCGAGCAGTACTTC. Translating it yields CASSPRRVEQYF.

The CDR3 sequence is CATSRDSTGGNQPQHF. The CDR3 DNA follows: TGTGCCACCAGCAGAGATTCGACAGGAGGCAATCAGCCCCAGCATTTT. The chain joins TRBV15 to TRBJ1-5; possible D gene TRBD1, 6 bases. Trimming cost V 0 bases and J 2 bases, with 11 bases left between them. The CDR3 spans 16 residues. Germline CDR1 and CDR2: LNHNV and YYDKDF (reference sequence).

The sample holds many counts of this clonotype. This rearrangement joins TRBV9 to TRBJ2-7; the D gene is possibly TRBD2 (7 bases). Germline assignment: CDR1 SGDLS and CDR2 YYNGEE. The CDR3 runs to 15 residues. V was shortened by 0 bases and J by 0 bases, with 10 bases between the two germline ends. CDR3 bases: TGTGCCAGCAGCGTAGGAGGGGGGGTCTCCTACGAGCAGTACTTC. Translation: CASSVGGGVSYEQYF.

The CDR3 DNA is TGTGCCAGCAGCTTAGACCCGGGACAGGCATACAATGAGCAGTTCTTC. Translating it yields CASSLDPGQAYNEQFF. V usage is TRBV7-2 and J usage is TRBJ2-1; 8 bases map to TRBD1. Trimming at V came to 1 base and at J to 4 bases, leaving 6 bases not matched to a gene. The germline gives CDR1 SGHTA, CDR2 FQGNSA. The CDR3 has 16 amino acids.